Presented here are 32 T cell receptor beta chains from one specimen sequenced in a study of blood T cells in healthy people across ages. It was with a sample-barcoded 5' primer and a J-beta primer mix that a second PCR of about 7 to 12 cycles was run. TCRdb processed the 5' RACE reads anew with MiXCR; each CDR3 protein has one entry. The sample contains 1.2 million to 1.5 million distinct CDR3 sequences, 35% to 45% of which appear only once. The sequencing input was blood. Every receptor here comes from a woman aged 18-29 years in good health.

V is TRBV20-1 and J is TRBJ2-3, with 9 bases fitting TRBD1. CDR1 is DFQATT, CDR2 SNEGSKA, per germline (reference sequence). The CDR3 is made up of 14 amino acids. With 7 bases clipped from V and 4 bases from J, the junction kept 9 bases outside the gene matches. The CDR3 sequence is CSVPPGQGSDTQYF. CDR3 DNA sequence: TGCAGTGTCCCCCCGGGACAGGGTTCAGATACGCAGTATTTT.

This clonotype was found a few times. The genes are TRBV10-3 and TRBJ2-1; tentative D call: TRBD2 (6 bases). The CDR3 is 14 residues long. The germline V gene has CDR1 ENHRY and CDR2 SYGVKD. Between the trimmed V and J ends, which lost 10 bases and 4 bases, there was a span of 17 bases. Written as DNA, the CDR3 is TGTGCCACGACGCCTAGCGACTTATACAATGAGCAGTTCTTC. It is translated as CATTPSDLYNEQFF.

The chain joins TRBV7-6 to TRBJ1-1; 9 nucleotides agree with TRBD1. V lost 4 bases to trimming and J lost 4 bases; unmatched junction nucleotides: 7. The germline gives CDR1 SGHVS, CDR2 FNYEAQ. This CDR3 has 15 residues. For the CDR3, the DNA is TGTGCCAGCAGCTCCGACAGGGGGACCACCACTGAAGCTTTCTTT. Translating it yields CASSSDRGTTTEAFF.

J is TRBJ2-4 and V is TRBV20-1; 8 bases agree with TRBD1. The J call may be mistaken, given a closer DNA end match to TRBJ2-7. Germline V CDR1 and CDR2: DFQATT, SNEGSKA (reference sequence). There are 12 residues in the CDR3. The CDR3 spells CSARGQEPEQYF. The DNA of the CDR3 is TGCAGTGCTAGGGGACAGGAACCCGAGCAGTACTTC.

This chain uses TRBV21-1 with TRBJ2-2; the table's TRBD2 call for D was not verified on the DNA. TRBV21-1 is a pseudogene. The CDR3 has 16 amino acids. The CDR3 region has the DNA TGTGCCAGCAGCTCGTTGACCAGCGGGTACACCGGGGAGCTGTTTTTT. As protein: CASSSLTSGYTGELFF.

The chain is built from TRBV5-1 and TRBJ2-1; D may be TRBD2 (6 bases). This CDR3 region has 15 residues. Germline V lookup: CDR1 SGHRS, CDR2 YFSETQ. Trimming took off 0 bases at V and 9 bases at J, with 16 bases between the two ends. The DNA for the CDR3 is TGCGCCAGCAGCTTGGCCGGGACTCTCCTCCGTGAGCAGTTCTTC. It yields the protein CASSLAGTLLREQFF.

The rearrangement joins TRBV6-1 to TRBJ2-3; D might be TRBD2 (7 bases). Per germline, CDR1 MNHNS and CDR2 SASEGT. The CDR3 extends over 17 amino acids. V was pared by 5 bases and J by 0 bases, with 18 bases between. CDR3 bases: TGTGCCAGCAGTACCCCGGGGGGAGGGGGTAGCACAGATACGCAGTATTTT. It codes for CASSTPGGGGSTDTQYF.

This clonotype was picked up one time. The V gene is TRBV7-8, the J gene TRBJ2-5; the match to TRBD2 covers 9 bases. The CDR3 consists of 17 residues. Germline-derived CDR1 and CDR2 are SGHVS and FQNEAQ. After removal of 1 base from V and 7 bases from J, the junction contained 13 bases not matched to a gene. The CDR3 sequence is CASSLGGASGEFGTQYF. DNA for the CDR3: TGTGCCAGCAGCTTAGGAGGGGCTAGCGGGGAGTTCGGGACCCAGTACTTC.

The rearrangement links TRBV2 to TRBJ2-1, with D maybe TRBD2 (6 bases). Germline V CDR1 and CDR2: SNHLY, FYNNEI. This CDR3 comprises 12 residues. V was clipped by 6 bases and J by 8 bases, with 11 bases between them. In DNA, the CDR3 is TGTGCCAGCAGGGGGACTTCGGATGAGCAGTTCTTC. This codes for CASRGTSDEQFF.

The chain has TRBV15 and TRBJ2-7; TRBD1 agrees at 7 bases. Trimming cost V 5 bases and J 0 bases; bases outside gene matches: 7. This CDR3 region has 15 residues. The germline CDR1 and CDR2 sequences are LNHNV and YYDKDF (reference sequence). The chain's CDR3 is CATSLGQDNSYEQYF. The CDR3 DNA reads TGTGCCACCAGCCTCGGACAGGATAACTCCTACGAGCAGTACTTC.

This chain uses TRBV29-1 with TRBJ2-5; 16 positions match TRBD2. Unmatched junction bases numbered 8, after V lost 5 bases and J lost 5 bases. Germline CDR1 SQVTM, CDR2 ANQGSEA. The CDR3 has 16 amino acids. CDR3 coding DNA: TGCAGCGTTCGCGGGACTAGCGGGGGGGCTCGGGAGACCCAGTACTTC. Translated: CSVRGTSGGARETQYF.

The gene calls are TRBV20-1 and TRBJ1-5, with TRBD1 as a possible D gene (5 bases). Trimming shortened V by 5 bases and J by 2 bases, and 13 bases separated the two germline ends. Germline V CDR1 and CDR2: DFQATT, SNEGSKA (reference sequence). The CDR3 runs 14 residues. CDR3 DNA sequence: TGCAGTGCTGACGAGGGAGGGGGCAATCAGCCCCAGCATTTT. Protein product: CSADEGGGNQPQHF.

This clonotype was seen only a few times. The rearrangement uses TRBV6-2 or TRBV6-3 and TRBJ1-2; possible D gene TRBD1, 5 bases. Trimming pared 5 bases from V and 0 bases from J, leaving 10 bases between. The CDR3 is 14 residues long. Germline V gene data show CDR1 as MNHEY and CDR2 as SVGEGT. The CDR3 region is CASSPGGANYGYTF. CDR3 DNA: TGTGCCAGCAGTCCCGGGGGGGCTAACTATGGCTACACCTTC.

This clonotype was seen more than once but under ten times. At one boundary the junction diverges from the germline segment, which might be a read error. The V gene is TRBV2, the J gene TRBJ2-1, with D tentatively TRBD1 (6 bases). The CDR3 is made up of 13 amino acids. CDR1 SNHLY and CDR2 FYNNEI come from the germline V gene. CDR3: CASRGNSYNEQFF. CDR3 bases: TGCGCCAGCAGGGGTAATTCCTACAATGAGCAGTTCTTC.

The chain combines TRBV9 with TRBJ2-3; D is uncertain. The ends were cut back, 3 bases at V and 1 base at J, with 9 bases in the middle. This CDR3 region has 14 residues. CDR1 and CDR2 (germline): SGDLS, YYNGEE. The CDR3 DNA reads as TGTGCCAGCAGCGCGTCGACTGGCACAGATACGCAGTATTTT. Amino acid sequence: CASSASTGTDTQYF. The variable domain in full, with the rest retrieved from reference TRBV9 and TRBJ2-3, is DSGVTQTPKHLITATGQRVTLRCSPRSGDLSVYWYQQSLDQGLQFLIQYYNGEERAKGNILERFSAQQFPDLHSELNLSSLELGDSALYFCASSASTGTDTQYFGPGTRLTVL.

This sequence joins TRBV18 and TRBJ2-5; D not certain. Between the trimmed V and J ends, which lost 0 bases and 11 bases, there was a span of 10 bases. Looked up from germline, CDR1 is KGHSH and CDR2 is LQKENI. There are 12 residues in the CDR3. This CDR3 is CASSPPQEKQYF. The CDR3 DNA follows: TGTGCCAGCTCACCACCTCAAGAAAAGCAGTACTTC.

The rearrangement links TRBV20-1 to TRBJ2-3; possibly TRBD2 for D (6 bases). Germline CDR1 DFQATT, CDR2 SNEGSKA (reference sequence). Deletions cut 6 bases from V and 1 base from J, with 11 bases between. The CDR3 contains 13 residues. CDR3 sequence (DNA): TGCAGTGCCGGGAGAGAGGGCACAGATACGCAGTATTTT. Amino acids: CSAGREGTDTQYF.

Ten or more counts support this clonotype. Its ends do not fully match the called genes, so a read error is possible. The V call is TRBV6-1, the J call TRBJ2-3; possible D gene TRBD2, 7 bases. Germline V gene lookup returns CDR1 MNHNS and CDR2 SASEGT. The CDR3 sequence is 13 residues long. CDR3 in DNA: TGCGCCAGCAGGGGACTATCCACAGATACGCAGTATTTT. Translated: CASRGLSTDTQYF.

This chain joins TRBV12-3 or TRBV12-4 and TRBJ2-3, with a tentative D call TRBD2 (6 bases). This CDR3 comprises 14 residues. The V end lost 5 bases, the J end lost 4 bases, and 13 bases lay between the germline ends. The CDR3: CASSRWRVADTQYF. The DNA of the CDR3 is TGTGCCAGCAGTCGCTGGAGGGTAGCAGATACGCAGTATTTT.

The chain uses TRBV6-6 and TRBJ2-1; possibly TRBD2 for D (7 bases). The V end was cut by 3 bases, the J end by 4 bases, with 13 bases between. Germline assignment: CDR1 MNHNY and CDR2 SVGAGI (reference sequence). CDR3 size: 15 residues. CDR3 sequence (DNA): TGTGCCAGCAGTTATAGGGGGGGCCCATACAATGAGCAGTTCTTC. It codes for CASSYRGGPYNEQFF.

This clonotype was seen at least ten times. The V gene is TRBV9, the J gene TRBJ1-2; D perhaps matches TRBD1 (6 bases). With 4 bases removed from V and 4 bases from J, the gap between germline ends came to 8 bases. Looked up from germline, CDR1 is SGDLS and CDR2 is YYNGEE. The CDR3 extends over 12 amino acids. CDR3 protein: CASSPTGYGYTF. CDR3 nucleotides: TGTGCCAGCAGCCCGACAGGCTATGGCTACACCTTC.

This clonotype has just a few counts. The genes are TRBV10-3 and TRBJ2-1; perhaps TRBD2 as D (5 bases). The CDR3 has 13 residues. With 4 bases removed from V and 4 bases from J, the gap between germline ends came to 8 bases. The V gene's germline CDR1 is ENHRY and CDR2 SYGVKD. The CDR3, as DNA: TGTGCCATCAGTGGGTGGACTTACAATGAGCAGTTCTTC. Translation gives CAISGWTYNEQFF.

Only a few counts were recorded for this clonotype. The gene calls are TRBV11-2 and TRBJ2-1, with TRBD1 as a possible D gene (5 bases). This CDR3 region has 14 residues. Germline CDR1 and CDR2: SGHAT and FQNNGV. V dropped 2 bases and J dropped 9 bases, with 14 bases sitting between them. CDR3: CASSLRQHPGEQFF. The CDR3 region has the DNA TGTGCCAGCAGCTTAAGACAGCACCCGGGTGAGCAGTTCTTC.

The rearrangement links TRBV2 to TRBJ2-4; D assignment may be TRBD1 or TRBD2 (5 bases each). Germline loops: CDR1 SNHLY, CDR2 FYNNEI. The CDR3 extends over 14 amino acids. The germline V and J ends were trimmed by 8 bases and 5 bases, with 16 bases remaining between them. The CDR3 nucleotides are TGTGCCAGCCTTGCTTTGGGGCGGGAAAACATTCAGTACTTC. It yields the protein CASLALGRENIQYF.

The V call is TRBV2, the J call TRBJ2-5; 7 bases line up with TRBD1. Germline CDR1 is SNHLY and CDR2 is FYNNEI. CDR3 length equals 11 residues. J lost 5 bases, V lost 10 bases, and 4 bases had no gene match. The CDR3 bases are TGTGCCAATGACAGGGCGGAGACCCAGTACTTC. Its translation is CANDRAETQYF.

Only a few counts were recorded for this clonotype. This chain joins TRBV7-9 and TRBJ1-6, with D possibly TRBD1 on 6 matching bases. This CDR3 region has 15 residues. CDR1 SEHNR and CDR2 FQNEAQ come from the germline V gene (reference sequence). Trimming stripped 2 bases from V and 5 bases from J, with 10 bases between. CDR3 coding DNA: TGTGCCAGCAGCTTACGTGGGGGCGATAATTCACCCCTCCACTTT. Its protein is CASSLRGGDNSPLHF.

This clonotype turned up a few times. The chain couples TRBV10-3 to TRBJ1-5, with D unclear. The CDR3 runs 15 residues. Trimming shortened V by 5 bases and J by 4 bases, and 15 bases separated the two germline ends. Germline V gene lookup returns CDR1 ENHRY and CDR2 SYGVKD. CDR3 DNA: TGTGCCATCAGTTTCGGAAGGACCGAGAATCAGCCCCAGCATTTT. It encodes CAISFGRTENQPQHF.

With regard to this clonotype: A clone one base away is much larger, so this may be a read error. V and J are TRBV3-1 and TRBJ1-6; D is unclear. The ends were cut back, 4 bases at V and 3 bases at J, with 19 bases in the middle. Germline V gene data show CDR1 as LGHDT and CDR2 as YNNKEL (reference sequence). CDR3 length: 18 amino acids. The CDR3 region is CASSPGRAAVGYNSPLHF. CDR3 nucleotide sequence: TGTGCCAGCAGCCCTGGGAGGGCCGCTGTCGGCTATAATTCACCCCTCCACTTT.

The CDR3 DNA follows: TGTGCCGCAGCGGGACGGATGAACACTGAAGCTTTCTTT. Its protein product is CAAAGRMNTEAFF. The V and J genes are TRBV10-3 and TRBJ1-1; tentative D call: TRBD1 (5 bases). The length of the CDR3 is 13 residues. From germline, CDR1 is ENHRY and CDR2 SYGVKD. The germline V and J ends were trimmed by 11 bases and 0 bases, with 13 bases remaining between them.

The CDR3 DNA follows: TGTGCCATCAGTGAGTCGTTGCGGCCCAACGACAATGAGCAGTTCTTC. It translates to CAISESLRPNDNEQFF. The rearrangement links TRBV10-3 to TRBJ2-1; D remains ambiguous. This CDR3 has 16 amino acids. CDR1 is ENHRY, CDR2 SYGVKD, per germline. V gave up 0 bases and J gave up 5 bases, with 14 bases separating them.

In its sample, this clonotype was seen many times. The CDR3 coding sequence is TGTGCCAGCAGCTTAGTAGCGGCAGGCTACAATGAGCAGTTCTTC. Encoded protein: CASSLVAAGYNEQFF. The V gene is TRBV7-9, the J gene TRBJ2-1; tentative D call: TRBD2 (6 bases). Trimming stripped 1 base from V and 3 bases from J, with 10 bases between. The CDR3 consists of 15 residues. Germline lookup yields CDR1 SEHNR and CDR2 FQNEAQ (reference sequence). The variable domain in full, completed from reference TRBV7-9 and TRBJ2-1, reads DTGVSQNPRHKITKRGQNVTFRCDPISEHNRLYWYRQTLGQGPEFLTYFQNEAQLEKSRLLSDRFSAERPKGSFSTLEIQRTEQGDSAMYLCASSLVAAGYNEQFFGPGTRLTVL.

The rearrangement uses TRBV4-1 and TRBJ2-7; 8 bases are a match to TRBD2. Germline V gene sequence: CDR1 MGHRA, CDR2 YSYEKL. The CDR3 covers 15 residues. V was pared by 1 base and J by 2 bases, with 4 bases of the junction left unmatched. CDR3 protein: CASSQVSGRPYEQYF. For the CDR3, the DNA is TGCGCCAGCAGCCAAGTGAGCGGGAGACCCTACGAGCAGTACTTC.